This TCR beta chain was recovered during a study of radiotherapy plus CTLA-4 blockade in lung cancer. Study-wide results and limits: The best predictor of response was reported to be early blood T cell clone dynamics, with interferon-beta.

Note on this clone: What it binds is not known.

Sequencing used immunoSEQ multiplex PCR; TCRdb keeps in-frame clones, though not all of them. The table has around 90,000 clones, approximately 83% seen once. V lost 5 bases and J lost 7, with 17 bases in between. Germline V gene lookup returns CDR1 SGHTA and CDR2 FQGNSA. This CDR3 comprises 14 residues. The material was peripheral blood, obtained from a patient treated with radiotherapy plus ipilimumab. This TCR came from a human donor with non-small cell lung cancer that progressed on radiotherapy plus ipilimumab. The genes are TRBV7-2 and TRBJ1-2; D might be TRBD1 (5 bases). The CDR3 DNA sequence: TGTGCCAGCAGCCTTGACGCGGGACGGCGTGGCTACACCTTC. Translation: CASSLDAGRRGYTF.